A selection of T cell receptor beta chains follows, all from one sample in a study of shared clonotypes between healthy human individuals. The assay was immunoSEQ multiplex PCR, and TCRdb's table has in-frame clones only and misses some. The table shows 2 million to 2.5 million clones, with under 97% occurring only once. The sequenced material came from naive CD4+ T cells sorted from blood. These receptors came from a man between 18 and 35 years old in good health. The CDR3 runs from the conserved cysteine through the conserved F or W. Where a row states a size, it is once, few, many or the class of an expanded clone; other rows omit it.

clone_size: .; cdr3_length: 15; v_call: TRBV5-1; j_call: TRBJ2-7; cdr3_aa: CASSLLAGGSYEQYF
clone_size: .; cdr3_length: 12; v_call: TRBV2; j_call: TRBJ2-7; cdr3_aa: CASSAQSYEQYF
clone_size: .; cdr3_length: 16; v_call: TRBV5-1; j_call: TRBJ1-3; cdr3_aa: CASSQGLFGSGNTIYF
clone_size: few; cdr3_length: 14; v_call: TRBV28; j_call: TRBJ1-3; cdr3_aa: CASSPGQLGNTIYF
clone_size: .; cdr3_length: 12; v_call: TRBV11-2; j_call: TRBJ1-1; cdr3_aa: CASSRQYTEAFF
clone_size: .; cdr3_length: 14; v_call: TRBV7-2; j_call: TRBJ2-3; cdr3_aa: CASSMGQITDTQYF
clone_size: .; cdr3_length: 15; v_call: TRBV30; j_call: TRBJ2-3; cdr3_aa: CAWGSLSPGTDTQYF
clone_size: .; cdr3_length: 13; v_call: TRBV30; j_call: TRBJ1-4; cdr3_aa: CACTITTNEKLFF
clone_size: .; cdr3_length: 11; v_call: TRBV5-4; j_call: TRBJ2-7; cdr3_aa: CASSSQYEQYF
clone_size: .; cdr3_length: 15; v_call: TRBV6-5; j_call: TRBJ2-1; cdr3_aa: CASTGLAGVGNEQFF
clone_size: .; cdr3_length: 14; v_call: TRBV6-6; j_call: TRBJ2-7; cdr3_aa: CATRDSITLRVQYF
clone_size: .; cdr3_length: 15; v_call: TRBV7-9; j_call: TRBJ1-6; cdr3_aa: CASSLEGGTDSPLHF
clone_size: once; cdr3_length: 13; v_call: TRBV7-2; j_call: TRBJ1-1; cdr3_aa: CASSPGGNTEAFF
clone_size: .; cdr3_length: 11; v_call: TRBV10-3; j_call: TRBJ1-2; cdr3_aa: CASRGQDGYTF
clone_size: .; cdr3_length: 15; v_call: TRBV7-2; j_call: TRBJ2-3; cdr3_aa: CASSTRTSGADTQYF
clone_size: .; cdr3_length: 15; v_call: TRBV4-1; j_call: TRBJ2-2; cdr3_aa: CASSHLLKSDGELFF
clone_size: .; cdr3_length: 12; v_call: TRBV2; j_call: TRBJ1-1; cdr3_aa: CAIDRGDTEAFF